This T cell receptor beta chain was captured in a study of blood T cell repertoires in COVID-19. Study context: The study drew acute and convalescent COVID-19 samples from the United States, Italy and Spain. Nucleic acid was either cDNA or gDNA, and it came from T cells, B-cell-depleted T cells, or PBMCs.

Trimming took 5 bases from V and 4 from J; bases not matched to a gene: 8. Germline assignment: CDR1 SGHTA and CDR2 FQGNSA. CDR3 size: 15 residues. Original analysis: Estimated nucleated cell counts came from reference gene primer amplification. Clones were read by immunoSEQ multiplex PCR, and TCRdb kept only the in-frame ones, dropping some. For V, J and clone size, that table is used; D and trimming come from the DNA. The sample includes 150,000 or so clones, about nine tenths of them seen just once. This rearrangement joins TRBV7-2 to TRBJ2-7; 10 bases agree with TRBD2. This clonotype was sampled from a woman aged 65 to 85 with acute or convalescent COVID-19. What was sequenced was peripheral blood. Here the CDR3 DNA reads TGTGCCAGCAGCCAGACCCTAGCGGGAGTATACGAGCAGTACTTC. Its translation: CASSQTLAGVYEQYF.